The rows below give T cell receptor beta chains drawn from one sample of a study of blood T cell repertoires in COVID-19. Method: immunoSEQ multiplex PCR; TCRdb's copy keeps in-frame clones and lacks some. There are approximately 320,000 clones in the sample; roughly nine tenths occur only once, and approximately 12% lies in the top ten. Source material: peripheral blood. The receptors shown here come from a woman aged 25 to 45 with COVID-19, enrolled during active disease. CDR3s include the opening cysteine and the closing phenylalanine or tryptophan. Each record gives: V gene, J gene, D gene, clone size, CDR3 protein, CDR3 DNA. D genes are given only for firm matches. Rows give clone size only sometimes, using once, few, many, or a class for an expanded clone.

TRBV29-1	TRBJ1-2	NA	NA	CSVEGARSGYTF	TGCAGCGTTGAGGGGGCCCGGTCTGGCTACACCTTC
TRBV18	TRBJ2-1	TRBD2	once	CASSPPTRGGGYNEQFF	TGTGCCAGCTCACCACCTACTCGGGGGGGCGGCTACAATGAGCAGTTCTTC
TRBV7-2	TRBJ2-1	TRBD2	NA	CASSSQAGVSYNEQFF	TGTGCCAGCAGCTCTCAAGCGGGGGTCTCCTACAATGAGCAGTTCTTC
TRBV10-3	TRBJ1-1	NA	NA	CAVAQGANTEAFF	TGTGCCGTCGCACAGGGTGCTAACACTGAAGCTTTCTTT
TRBV11-2	TRBJ1-5	NA	NA	CASSLSTGQPQHF	TGTGCCAGCAGCCTAAGCACAGGGCAGCCCCAGCATTTT
TRBV19	TRBJ2-4	TRBD1	NA	CASSLQGALSIQYF	TGTGCCAGTAGTTTACAGGGGGCCCTTAGTATTCAGTACTTC
TRBV2	TRBJ1-3	NA	NA	CASTSSGFENTIYF	TGTGCCAGCACCTCCTCCGGGTTCGAAAACACCATATATTTT
TRBV11-2	TRBJ2-7	NA	NA	CASSLGPGSYEQYF	TGTGCCAGCAGCTTAGGTCCGGGGTCCTACGAGCAGTACTTC
TRBV27	TRBJ1-2	TRBD1	NA	CASSLVGQGGNYGYTF	TGTGCCAGCAGTTTAGTTGGGCAGGGGGGAAACTATGGCTACACCTTC
TRBV3-1/TRBV3-2	TRBJ1-1	NA	NA	CASSLRGGNTEAFF	TGTGCCAGCAGCCTCCGCGGGGGTAACACTGAAGCTTTCTTT
TRBV15	TRBJ1-2	NA	NA	CATSPGANYGYTF	TGTGCCACCAGCCCAGGGGCAAACTATGGCTACACCTTC
TRBV5-1	TRBJ2-1	NA	NA	CASSEYNEQFF	TGCGCCAGCAGCGAGTACAATGAGCAGTTCTTC
TRBV6-2/TRBV6-3	TRBJ1-5	NA	few	CASSFQGSNQPQHF	TGTGCCAGCAGTTTTCAGGGAAGCAATCAGCCCCAGCATTTT
TRBV5-1	TRBJ2-1	TRBD1	NA	CASSDGTGLVHEQFF	TGCGCCAGCAGCGACGGGACAGGGTTGGTCCATGAGCAGTTCTTC
TRBV5-1	TRBJ2-2	NA	NA	CASSLTAPNTGELFF	TGCGCCAGCAGCTTGACAGCCCCGAACACCGGGGAGCTGTTTTTT
TRBV11-2	TRBJ2-1	TRBD2	NA	CASSLEGLAGSRYEQFF	TGTGCCAGCAGCTTAGAAGGGTTAGCGGGGAGTAGGTATGAGCAGTTCTTC
TRBV28	TRBJ2-3	TRBD1	NA	CASSLGSTGQSISSTDTQYF	TGTGCCAGCAGTTTGGGATCCACGGGACAGAGTATATCTAGCACAGATACGCAGTATTTT
TRBV11-3	TRBJ2-1	TRBD1	NA	CASSLGRLTGQGYNEQFF	TGTGCCAGCAGCTTAGGCCGTCTAACGGGACAGGGTTACAATGAGCAGTTCTTC
TRBV4-1	TRBJ2-3	TRBD2	NA	CASSLYRGTSGGADTQYF	TGCGCCAGCAGCCTTTACAGAGGGACTAGCGGGGGGGCAGATACGCAGTATTTT
TRBV19	TRBJ2-7	NA	NA	CASSMGSGITYEQYF	TGTGCCAGTAGTATGGGATCCGGGATTACCTACGAGCAGTACTTC
TRBV11-3	TRBJ2-1	NA	NA	CASSTPSAYNEQFF	TGTGCCAGCAGCACCCCATCAGCCTACAATGAGCAGTTCTTC
TRBV27	TRBJ1-1	NA	NA	CASSLQRTEDFGTEAFF	TGTGCCAGCAGTCTACAAAGGACAGAAGACTTCGGCACTGAAGCTTTCTTT
TRBV28	TRBJ1-5	NA	NA	CASRTTGSNQPQHF	TGTGCCAGCAGAACGACAGGTAGCAATCAGCCCCAGCATTTT
TRBV3-1/TRBV3-2	TRBJ2-3	TRBD2	once	CASSQSVRGSDTQYF	TGTGCCAGCAGCCAGTCGGTGCGGGGGTCCGATACGCAGTATTTT
TRBV28	TRBJ2-1	TRBD1	NA	CASRPGQGPGNEQFF	TGTGCCAGCAGACCGGGACAGGGGCCTGGGAATGAGCAGTTCTTC
TRBV6-5	TRBJ1-2	NA	NA	CASSPNRNYGYTF	TGTGCCAGCAGCCCCAACAGAAACTATGGCTACACCTTC
TRBV6-2/TRBV6-3	TRBJ2-2	TRBD2	NA	CASSRAGLNTGELFF	TGTGCCAGCAGTCGAGCGGGGTTGAACACCGGGGAGCTGTTTTTT
TRBV19	TRBJ2-1	NA	NA	CASSIFASRVSYNEQFF	TGTGCCAGTAGTATTTTCGCTAGCCGAGTCTCCTACAATGAGCAGTTCTTC
TRBV2	TRBJ1-5	TRBD1	NA	CASSSQGVGQPQHF	TGTGCCAGCAGTTCTCAGGGGGTGGGTCAGCCCCAGCATTTT
TRBV28	TRBJ1-2	TRBD1	NA	CASSSRWTDRGVTGYTF	TGTGCCAGCAGTTCGCGCTGGACGGACAGGGGCGTGACGGGCTACACCTTC
TRBV30	TRBJ2-2	NA	NA	CAWSYEAGELFF	TGTGCCTGGAGTTATGAGGCCGGGGAGCTGTTTTTT
TRBV28	TRBJ2-1	TRBD2	NA	CATTSGGRSYNEQFF	TGTGCCACAACAAGCGGGGGTAGGTCCTACAATGAGCAGTTCTTC
TRBV4-1	TRBJ1-2	NA	NA	CASSPVRGPGGYTF	TGCGCCAGCAGCCCTGTACGCGGCCCCGGGGGCTACACCTTC
TRBV7-9	TRBJ2-7	NA	NA	CASSLAAGAGYEQYF	TGTGCCAGCAGCTTAGCGGCTGGGGCAGGCTACGAGCAGTACTTC
TRBV7-2	TRBJ1-6	NA	few	CASSLQGLALHF	TGTGCCAGCAGCTTACAGGGTCTAGCCCTCCACTTT
TRBV19	TRBJ1-2	TRBD1	NA	CASRHRDSYGYTF	TGTGCCAGTAGACACAGGGACAGCTATGGCTACACCTTC
TRBV5-6	TRBJ1-2	NA	NA	CASSPRDYGYTF	TGTGCCAGCAGCCCCCGGGATTATGGCTACACCTTC
TRBV30	TRBJ2-1	TRBD1	NA	CAWGTGGNYNEQFF	TGTGCCTGGGGCACAGGGGGGAACTACAATGAGCAGTTCTTC
TRBV30	TRBJ1-2	TRBD1	NA	CAWSLEDRGEEGYTF	TGTGCCTGGAGTCTTGAAGACAGGGGCGAAGAAGGCTACACCTTC
TRBV24-1	TRBJ2-5	NA	NA	CATSDLGGGLQETQYF	TGTGCCACCAGTGATTTAGGGGGGGGCCTCCAAGAGACCCAGTACTTC